Presented here are 10 T cell receptor beta chains from one specimen sequenced in a study of shared clonotypes between healthy human individuals. The protocol was immunoSEQ multiplex PCR, while the TCRdb copy is restricted to in-frame clones and leaves out a portion. The table shows 2.5 million or so clones, with approximately 94% occurring only once. Material for sequencing was naive CD4+ T cells sorted from blood. Described subset: CD45RA+ positively selected. All receptors derive from a man between 18 and 29 years old in good health.

This sequence joins TRBV5-1 and TRBJ1-4, with TRBD1 identical over 7 bases. CDR3 length: 15 amino acids. Looked up from germline, CDR1 is SGHRS and CDR2 is YFSETQ. The junction had 7 bases not matched to a gene; V was cut back by 4 bases and J by 4 bases. CDR3 in amino acids: CASSLQGLDNEKLFF. CDR3 bases: TGCGCCAGCAGCCTACAGGGGTTGGATAATGAAAAACTGTTTTTT.

This chain joins TRBV6-6 and TRBJ2-6; 8 bases are shared with TRBD1. The J segment lost 2 bases and the V segment lost 10 bases, leaving 10 bases of the junction unmatched. Germline assignment: CDR1 MNHNY and CDR2 SVGAGI (reference sequence). The CDR3 length is 16 residues. The CDR3 sequence is CATSPQGAAGANVLTF. DNA for the CDR3: TGTGCCACCTCCCCGCAGGGGGCTGCTGGGGCCAACGTCCTGACTTTC.

This rearrangement joins TRBV7-3 to TRBJ2-3; TRBD1 matches 7 bases. With V trimmed by 2 bases and J by 3 bases, 5 bases remained unmatched. The CDR3 length is 15 residues. Germline values: CDR1 SGHTA, CDR2 FQGTGA. The CDR3 sequence: CASSLSGTETDTQYF. CDR3 bases: TGTGCCAGCAGCTTATCCGGGACAGAAACAGATACGCAGTATTTT. Supplemented by reference TRBV7-3 and TRBJ2-3, the full variable domain reads GAGVSQTPSNKVTEKGKYVELRCDPISGHTALYWYRQSLGQGPEFLIYFQGTGAADDSGLPNDRFFAVRPEGSVSTLKIQRTERGDSAVYLCASSLSGTETDTQYFGPGTRLTVL.

The V call is TRBV7-9, the J call TRBJ1-6; TRBD1 aligns across 7 bases. The V segment lost 1 base and the J segment 7 bases; nucleotides outside the gene matches: 7. Germline V gene data show CDR1 as SEHNR and CDR2 as FQNEAQ (reference sequence). The CDR3 is 16 amino acids. CDR3 sequence reads: CASSLGPGDRNSPLHF. CDR3 in DNA: TGTGCCAGCAGCTTAGGGCCTGGGGACAGAAATTCACCCCTCCACTTT.

This clone came up a few times. The V and J genes are TRBV7-6 and TRBJ1-6; D is unresolved. V lost 1 base and J 7 bases, leaving 5 bases between the germline ends. The CDR3 has 13 amino acids. The germline CDR1 and CDR2 sequences are SGHVS and FNYEAQ. The CDR3 is CASSLDVNSPLHF. The CDR3 coding sequence is TGTGCCAGCAGCTTAGATGTGAATTCACCCCTCCACTTT.

The CDR3 coding sequence is TGTGCCAGTACCCTAGTAGAGGGGATACAGCCCCAGCATTTT. This translates into CASTLVEGIQPQHF. The rearrangement links TRBV19 to TRBJ1-5, with D possibly being TRBD1 (5 bases). The CDR3 is 14 amino acids. CDR1 and CDR2 from the germline V gene are LNHDA and SQIVND (reference sequence). Deletions cut 7 bases from V and 7 bases from J, with 17 bases between.

This sequence joins TRBV5-1 and TRBJ2-4; 9 nucleotides match TRBD1. V dropped 2 bases and J dropped 2; count of bases not matched to a gene: 5. CDR1 is SGHRS and CDR2 is YFSETQ in the germline V gene. This CDR3 spans 16 amino acids. CDR3 DNA sequence: TGCGCCAGCAGCTTAACAGGGGGCTCGACCAAAAACATTCAGTACTTC. Protein product: CASSLTGGSTKNIQYF.

The chain uses TRBV14 and TRBJ2-2; TRBD1 aligns across 7 bases. This CDR3 contains 15 residues. J gave up 2 bases and V 3 bases, and 3 bases lay outside the gene matches. The germline gives CDR1 SGHDN, CDR2 FVKESK. CDR3 coding DNA: TGTGCCAGCAGCCAGGGGACAGTCAACACCGGGGAGCTGTTTTTT. Translated, it gives CASSQGTVNTGELFF.

This clone was recorded a few times. Other nucleotide sequences in the sample specify the same CDR3. V gene TRBV5-1 combines with J gene TRBJ2-7, with D possibly matching TRBD2 (5 bases). V dropped 0 bases and J dropped 0 bases, with 7 bases sitting between them. This CDR3 comprises 14 residues. CDR1 is SGHRS, CDR2 YFSETQ, per germline. The CDR3 protein is CASSLEGSSYEQYF. Written as DNA, the CDR3 is TGCGCCAGCAGCTTGGAAGGGAGCTCCTACGAGCAGTACTTC.

This chain connects TRBV11-2 to TRBJ1-2; D is possibly TRBD1 (6 bases). Germline V gives CDR1 SGHAT, CDR2 FQNNGV. V lost 1 base to trimming and J lost 6 bases, with 15 bases between them. There are 15 residues in the CDR3. The CDR3 loop is CASSLGPQGYHGYTF. For the CDR3, the DNA is TGTGCCAGCAGCTTAGGGCCACAGGGCTACCATGGCTACACCTTC.